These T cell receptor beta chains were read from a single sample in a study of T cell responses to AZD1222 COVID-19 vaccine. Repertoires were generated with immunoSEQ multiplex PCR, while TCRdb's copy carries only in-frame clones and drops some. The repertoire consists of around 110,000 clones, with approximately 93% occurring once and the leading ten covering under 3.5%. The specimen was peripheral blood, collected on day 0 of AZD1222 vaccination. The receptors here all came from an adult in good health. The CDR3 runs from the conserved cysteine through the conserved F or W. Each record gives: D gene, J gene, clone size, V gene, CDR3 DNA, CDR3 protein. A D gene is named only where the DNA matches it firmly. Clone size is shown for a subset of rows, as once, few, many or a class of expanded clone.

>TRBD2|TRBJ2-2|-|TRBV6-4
TGTGCCAGCAGTCCTAGCGGAGGGACTTCCGGGGAGCTGTTTTTT
CASSPSGGTSGELFF
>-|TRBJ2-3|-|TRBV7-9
TGTGCCAGCAGCTTAACCCCCGGAGCGGACGCCACAGATACGCAGTATTTT
CASSLTPGADATDTQYF
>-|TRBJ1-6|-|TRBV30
TGTGCCTGGAGTCCCAGAGGTGTCAGCTCCTATAATTCACCCCTCCACTTT
CAWSPRGVSSYNSPLHF
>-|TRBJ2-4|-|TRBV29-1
TGCAGCGTTCGCGTAGGTGATAGCATTCAGTACTTC
CSVRVGDSIQYF
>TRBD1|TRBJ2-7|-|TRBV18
TGTGCCAGCTCACCACGTGAATCGGGACAGGGCCACGAGCAGTACTTC
CASSPRESGQGHEQYF
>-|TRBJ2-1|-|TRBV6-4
TGTGCCAGCAGTGACGGGCTCCGGGAGTTAACTGAGCAGTTCTTC
CASSDGLRELTEQFF
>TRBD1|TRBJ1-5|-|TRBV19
TGTGCCAGTAGGAACAGGGGTAGCAATCAGCCCCAGCATTTT
CASRNRGSNQPQHF
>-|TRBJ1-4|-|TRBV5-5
TGTGCCAGCAGCCACCGGGCCTTGTTGGGTGAAAAACTGTTTTTT
CASSHRALLGEKLFF
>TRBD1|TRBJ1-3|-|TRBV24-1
TGTGCCACCAGTGATTCAGGGGGCACCATATATTTT
CATSDSGGTIYF
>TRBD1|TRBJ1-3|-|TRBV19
TGTGCCAGTATGGGGTGGGGACAGCTTGACTCTGGAAACACCATATATTTT
CASMGWGQLDSGNTIYF
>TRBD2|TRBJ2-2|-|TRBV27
TGTGCCAGCACCCGAACTAGCGGGATCGGGGAGCTGTTTTTT
CASTRTSGIGELFF
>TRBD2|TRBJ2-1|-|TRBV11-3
TGTGCCAGCAGCTTAGATCTGACTAGCGGCCAAAATGAGCAGTTCTTC
CASSLDLTSGQNEQFF
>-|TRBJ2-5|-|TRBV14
TGTGCCAGCAGCCAAACAGGGTCCAGGACCCAGTACTTC
CASSQTGSRTQYF
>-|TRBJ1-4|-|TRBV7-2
TGTGCCAGCAGCCCACAAAGCGGGGTGCTTAATGAAAAACTGTTTTTT
CASSPQSGVLNEKLFF
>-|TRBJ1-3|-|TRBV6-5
TGTGCCAGCAGTGACTCCTTGGGATCTGGAAACACCATATATTTT
CASSDSLGSGNTIYF
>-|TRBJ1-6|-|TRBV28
TGTGCCAGCAGGCGAGACAGTTACCCTAATTCACCCCTCCACTTT
CASRRDSYPNSPLHF
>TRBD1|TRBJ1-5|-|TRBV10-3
TGTGCCATCAGTGAGTCACTCCCGGGACAGAGCAATCAGCCCCAGCATTTT
CAISESLPGQSNQPQHF
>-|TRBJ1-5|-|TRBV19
TGTGCCAGTAGTGCGGGGGGCAGGGGAGGCCAGCCCCAGCATTTT
CASSAGGRGGQPQHF
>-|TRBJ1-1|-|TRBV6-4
TGTGCCAGCAGTGATACAGATTTGAACACTGAAGCTTTCTTT
CASSDTDLNTEAFF
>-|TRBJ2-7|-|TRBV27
TGTGCCAGCAGTCCTCGGGCAGGTAGCTACGAGCAGTACTTC
CASSPRAGSYEQYF
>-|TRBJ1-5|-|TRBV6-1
TGTGCCAGCAGTGAAGGCTGGCCCGGGGCCCAGCATTTT
CASSEGWPGAQHF
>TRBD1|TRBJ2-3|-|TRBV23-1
TGCGCCAGCAGTCAATCGCAGTTTCGCCGAGGACAGGGATTCACAGATACGCAGTATTTT
CASSQSQFRRGQGFTDTQYF
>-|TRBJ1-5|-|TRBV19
TGTGCCAGTAGTAGCGAATCCCATAGCAATCAGCCCCAGCATTTT
CASSSESHSNQPQHF
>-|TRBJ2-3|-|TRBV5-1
TGCGCCAGCAGCTTAATTTCTGGCGGGCGAAGCACAGATACGCAGTATTTT
CASSLISGGRSTDTQYF
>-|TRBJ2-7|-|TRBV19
TGTGCCAGTCGGGATAACAGGGATTCCCACGAGCAGTACTTC
CASRDNRDSHEQYF
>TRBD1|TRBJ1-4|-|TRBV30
TGTGCCTCACAGGGGGTCAGTGTAGAACTGTTTTTT
CASQGVSVELFF
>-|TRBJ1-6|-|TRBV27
TGTGCCAGCGGGAGAGGGGGTTCACCCCTCCACTTT
CASGRGGSPLHF
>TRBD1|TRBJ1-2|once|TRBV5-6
TGTGCCAGCAGCACCCCCGGGACAGGGTACCCTAACTATGGCTACACCTTC
CASSTPGTGYPNYGYTF
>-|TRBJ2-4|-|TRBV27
TGTGCCAGCAGTTTATGCCTGGCCAAAAACATTCAGTACTTC
CASSLCLAKNIQYF
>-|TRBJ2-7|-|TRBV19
TGTGCCAGTAGTCCCCGGGACGGCTCCTACGAGCAGTACTTC
CASSPRDGSYEQYF
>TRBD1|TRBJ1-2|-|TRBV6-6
TGTGCCAGCAACCTTAGCCCAGGGGGCTGGTATGGCTACACCTTC
CASNLSPGGWYGYTF
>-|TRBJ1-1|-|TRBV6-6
TGTGCCAGCACGGTCCCTCCGGGGACCACTGAAGCTTTCTTT
CASTVPPGTTEAFF
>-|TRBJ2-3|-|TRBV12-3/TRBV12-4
TGTGCCAGCAGTTTATCGTCAGATACGCAGTATTTT
CASSLSSDTQYF
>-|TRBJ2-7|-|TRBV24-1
TGTGCCACCGGGCAGGGCCGCTCCTACGAGCAGTACTTC
CATGQGRSYEQYF
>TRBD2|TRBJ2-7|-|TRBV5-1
TGCGCCAGCAGCTGGGGGGCGGGGGGCACCTACTCCTACGAGCAGTACTTC
CASSWGAGGTYSYEQYF
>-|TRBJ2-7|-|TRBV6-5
TGTGCCAGCAGAACACTACGTACTAGCTCCTACGAGCAGTACTTC
CASRTLRTSSYEQYF
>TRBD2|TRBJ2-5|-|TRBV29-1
TGCAGCGCGGGACTAGCGGTTGGAGAGACCCAGTACTTC
CSAGLAVGETQYF
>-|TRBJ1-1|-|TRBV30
TGTGCCTGGAGCGAGACAATGACTGAAGCTTTCTTT
CAWSETMTEAFF
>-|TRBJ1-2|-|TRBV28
TGTGCCAGTGGAGTAAAGACTCTATTGTATGGCTACACCTTC
CASGVKTLLYGYTF
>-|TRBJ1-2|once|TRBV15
TGTGCCACCAGGGTAGGGGTGAACTATGGCTACACCTTC
CATRVGVNYGYTF
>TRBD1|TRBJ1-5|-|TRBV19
TGTGCCAGTATTATAAAAACGACAGGGGCTTATAGCAATCAGCCCCAGCATTTT
CASIIKTTGAYSNQPQHF
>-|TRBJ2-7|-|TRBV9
TGTGCCAGCAGCCCCGGGGATTACGAGCAGTACTTC
CASSPGDYEQYF
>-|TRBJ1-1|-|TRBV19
TGTGCCAGTACGATAGGCCTTCATAAGGCTTTCTTT
CASTIGLHKAFF
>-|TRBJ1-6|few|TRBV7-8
TGTGCCAGCAGCTTAGGGGCCAGAAGCTCCTATAATTCACCCCTCCACTTT
CASSLGARSSYNSPLHF
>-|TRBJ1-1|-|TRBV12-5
TGTGCTAGTGGTTTGGCGGGGAGCACTGAAGCTTTCTTT
CASGLAGSTEAFF
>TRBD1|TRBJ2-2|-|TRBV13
TGTGCCAGCAGCGACAGGGGGCGGTACACCGGGGAGCTGTTTTTT
CASSDRGRYTGELFF
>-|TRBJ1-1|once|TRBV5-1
TGCGCCAGCAGCTCAGGGCCGGGCCTCAACACTGAAGCTTTCTTT
CASSSGPGLNTEAFF
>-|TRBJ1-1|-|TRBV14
TGTGCCAGCAGCCATGGGAAGGACTTCGGGAGCACTGAAGCTTTCTTT
CASSHGKDFGSTEAFF
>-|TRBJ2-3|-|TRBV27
TGTGCCAGCAGTTTCAGTGACACCTACACAGATACGCAGTATTTT
CASSFSDTYTDTQYF
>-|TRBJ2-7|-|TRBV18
TGTGCCAGCTCGGGGGGGCTAGCTCTCTATTACCTCTTCTACGAGCAGTACTTC
CASSGGLALYYLFYEQYF
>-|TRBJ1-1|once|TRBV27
TGTGCCAGCAGTTTCGGGGGGCCAAATGAAGCTTTCTTT
CASSFGGPNEAFF
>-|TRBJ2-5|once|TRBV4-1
TGCGCCAGCAGCCAAGGTCAGATCCAAGAGACCCAGTACTTC
CASSQGQIQETQYF
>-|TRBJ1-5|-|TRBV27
TGTGCCAGCAGTTTAGGGGGGGGCAATCAGCCCCAGCATTTT
CASSLGGGNQPQHF